These 10 T cell receptor beta chains were all obtained from the same sample, sequenced in a study of post-analysis software for immune sequencing data. The study, taken as a whole, reports: When patients were compared with controls, about five TRBV segments were more frequent, TRBV5-6, TRBV5-1 and TRBV20-1 among them.

Incorporated into the TCR beta cDNA libraries were unique molecular identifiers, which served to reduce PCR and sequencing biases. Each CDR3 protein gets one entry after TCRdb re-called the PCR reads with MiXCR. Seen here are about 770,000 distinct CDR3 sequences, just over 45% observed once, and the top ten hold 4.9%. No cognate antigen is known for these TCRs. The source material was blood. The receptors were gathered from a girl aged 5-17 years with multiple sclerosis.

The rearrangement links TRBV7-9 to TRBJ1-2; D is uncertain. The CDR3 runs 12 residues. Germline CDR1 reads SEHNR; CDR2 reads FQNEAQ (reference sequence). The V gene lost 4 bases and the J gene lost 4 bases, with 7 bases spanning the gap. The CDR3 nucleotides are TGTGCCAGCAGCTCATGGACCTATGGCTACACCTTC. Translating gives CASSSWTYGYTF.

The chain has TRBV12-3 or TRBV12-4 and TRBJ1-1; 7 nucleotides match TRBD1. After removal of 3 bases from V and 0 bases from J, the junction contained 4 bases not matched to a gene. The CDR3 contains 15 residues. The chain's CDR3 is CASSFPTGMNTEAFF. CDR3 DNA: TGTGCCAGCAGTTTTCCGACAGGGATGAACACTGAAGCTTTCTTT.

A single count supports this clonotype. The DNA of the CDR3 is TGTGCCAGCAGCTTACAGGGTAGCGGGCTGCAAGAGACCCAGTACTTC. Protein sequence: CASSLQGSGLQETQYF. The chain links TRBV7-9 to TRBJ2-5, with 7 bases aligning to TRBD2. The length of the CDR3 is 16 residues. J gave up 2 bases and V 2 bases, and 8 bases lay outside the gene matches. Per the germline V gene, CDR1 is SEHNR and CDR2 is FQNEAQ (reference sequence).

This clonotype was seen only a few times. J is TRBJ1-5 and V is TRBV9; maybe TRBD1 (6 bases). The CDR3 spans 14 residues. The germline V and J ends were trimmed by 2 bases and 3 bases, with 9 bases remaining between them. Per the germline V gene, CDR1 is SGDLS and CDR2 is YYNGEE. The CDR3: CASSVRDTNQPQHF. The CDR3 DNA follows: TGTGCCAGCAGCGTCCGGGACACCAATCAGCCCCAGCATTTT.

Comments on this clonotype: Without the conserved terminal phenylalanine or tryptophan, this CDR3 likely stems from a read error. This chain links TRBV6-6 with TRBJ1-5; D is ambiguous. The V gene's germline CDR1 is MNHNY and CDR2 SVGAGI (reference sequence). CDR3 size: 13 residues. Trimming pared 0 bases from V and 4 bases from J, leaving 4 bases between. In DNA form, the CDR3 reads TGTGCCAGCAGTTACTCAGAGAATCAGCCCCAGCATGTT. Protein: CASSYSENQPQHV.

The rearrangement joins TRBV3-1 to TRBJ2-7; the match to TRBD2 covers 10 bases. CDR3 length equals 14 residues. The germline CDR1 and CDR2 sequences are LGHDT and YNNKEL (reference sequence). V was clipped by 3 bases and J by 3 bases; unmatched bases: 2. As DNA, the CDR3 is TGTGCCAGCAGCCATGGGACTAGCGACTACGAGCAGTACTTC. Residues: CASSHGTSDYEQYF.

This clonotype was found a few times. This sequence joins TRBV4-3 and TRBJ2-1, with D perhaps TRBD2 (6 bases). The CDR3 sequence is 14 residues long. The germline gives CDR1 LGHNA, CDR2 YSLEER. The V end was cut by 4 bases, the J end by 4 bases, with 11 bases between. CDR3 loop: CASSPSSEYNEQFF. DNA of the CDR3: TGCGCCAGCAGCCCCTCTAGCGAGTACAATGAGCAGTTCTTC.

This clonotype was seen a single time. The V call is TRBV20-1, the J call TRBJ1-5; 9 nucleotides agree with TRBD1. The germline gives CDR1 DFQATT, CDR2 SNEGSKA (reference sequence). The CDR3 has 17 residues. The V gene end was trimmed by 3 bases and the J gene end by 7 bases; junction bases not matched to a gene: 16. CDR3 sequence: CSASLGHTGTGYQPQHF. CDR3 coding DNA: TGCAGTGCTAGCCTGGGGCATACCGGGACAGGGTACCAGCCCCAGCATTTT.

V gene TRBV7-6 combines with J gene TRBJ1-4; 8 bases are shared with TRBD1. V was pared by 4 bases and J by 9 bases, with 10 bases of the junction left unmatched. Germline CDR1 SGHVS, CDR2 FNYEAQ. This CDR3 spans 15 amino acids. The CDR3 here is CASSSQTGVMKKLFF. DNA of the CDR3: TGTGCCAGCAGCTCACAGACAGGGGTAATGAAAAAACTGTTTTTT.

This clonotype has a handful of counts. The V gene is TRBV7-2, the J gene TRBJ2-7, with D hard to call. Trimming removed 1 base from V and 3 bases from J, with 10 bases in between. Germline-derived CDR1 and CDR2 are SGHTA and FQGNSA. The CDR3 is made up of 14 amino acids. For the CDR3, the DNA is TGTGCCAGCAGCTTAGGCCCCGATGGCTACGAGCAGTACTTC. It codes for CASSLGPDGYEQYF.